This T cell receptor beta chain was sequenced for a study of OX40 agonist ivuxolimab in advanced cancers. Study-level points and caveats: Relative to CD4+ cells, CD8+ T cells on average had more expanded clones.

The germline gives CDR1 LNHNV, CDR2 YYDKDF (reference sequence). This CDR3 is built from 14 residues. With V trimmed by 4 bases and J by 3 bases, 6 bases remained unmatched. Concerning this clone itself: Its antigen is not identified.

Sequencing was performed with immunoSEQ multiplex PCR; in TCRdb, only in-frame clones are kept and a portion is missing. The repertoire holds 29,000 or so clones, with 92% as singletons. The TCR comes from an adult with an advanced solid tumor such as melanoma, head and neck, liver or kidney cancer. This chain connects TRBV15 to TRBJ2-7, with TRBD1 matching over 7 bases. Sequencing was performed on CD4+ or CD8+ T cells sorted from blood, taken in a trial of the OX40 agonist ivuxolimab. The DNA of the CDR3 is TGTGCCACCAGCACCCGACAGGGCCGCTACGAGCAGTACTTC. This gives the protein CATSTRQGRYEQYF.